The 2 T cell receptor beta chains given below trace back to one sample, sequenced in a study of blood T cell repertoires in COVID-19. Assay used: immunoSEQ multiplex PCR; TCRdb lists only in-frame clones, some missing. In the table there are under 200,000 clones, about 80% of which are singletons. The material sequenced was peripheral blood. All receptors come from a human donor in a cohort sampled during active COVID-19.

This chain connects TRBV4-1 to TRBJ1-3, with TRBD1 matching over 12 bases. CDR3 length equals 17 residues. V was pared by 4 bases and J by 0 bases, with 4 bases of the junction left unmatched. Germline V gene lookup returns CDR1 MGHRA and CDR2 YSYEKL. The DNA for the CDR3 is TGCGCCAGCAGCCCGGGACAGGGGGCTGACTCTGGAAACACCATATATTTT. Translation: CASSPGQGADSGNTIYF.

The count of this clone is one. The rearrangement uses TRBV19 and TRBJ2-7; D is possibly TRBD1 (5 bases). Germline V gene sequence: CDR1 LNHDA, CDR2 SQIVND (reference sequence). The CDR3 spans 14 residues. Trimming cost V 3 bases and J 6 bases, with 15 bases left between them. CDR3 coding DNA: TGTGCCAGTAGTATTAGTGCCAGGGCGCCCGAGCAGTACTTC. This translates into CASSISARAPEQYF.